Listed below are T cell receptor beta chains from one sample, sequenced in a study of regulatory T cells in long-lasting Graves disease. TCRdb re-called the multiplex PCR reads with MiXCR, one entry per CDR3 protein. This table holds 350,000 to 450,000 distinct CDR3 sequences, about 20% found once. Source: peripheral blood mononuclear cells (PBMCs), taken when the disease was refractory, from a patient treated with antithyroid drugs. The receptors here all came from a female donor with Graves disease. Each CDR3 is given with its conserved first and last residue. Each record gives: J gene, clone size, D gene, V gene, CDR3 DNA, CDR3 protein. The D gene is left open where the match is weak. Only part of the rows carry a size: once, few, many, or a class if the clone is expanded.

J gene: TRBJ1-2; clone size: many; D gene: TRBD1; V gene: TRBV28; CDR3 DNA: TGTGCCAGCAGTTTATCCGGCCCCGGACAGGGTTTTGGCTATGGCTACACCTTC; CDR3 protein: CASSLSGPGQGFGYGYTF
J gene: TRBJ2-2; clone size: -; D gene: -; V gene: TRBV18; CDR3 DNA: TGTGCCAGCTTACCAATGGCGGCGAACACCGGGGAGCTGTTTTTT; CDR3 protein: CASLPMAANTGELFF
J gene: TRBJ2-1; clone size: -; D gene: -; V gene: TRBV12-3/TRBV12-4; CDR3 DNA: TGTGCCAGCAGTTTCATTTCAGGCAGCTCCTACAATGAGCAGTTCTTC; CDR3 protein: CASSFISGSSYNEQFF
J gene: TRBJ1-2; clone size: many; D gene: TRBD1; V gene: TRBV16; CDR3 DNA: TGTGCCAGCAGCCAAGGCACAGGGGGAGACTATGGCTACACCTTC; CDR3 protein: CASSQGTGGDYGYTF
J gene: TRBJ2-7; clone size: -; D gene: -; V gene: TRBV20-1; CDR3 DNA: TGCAGTGCTAGAGATCTGCATTCCTACGAGCAGTACTTC; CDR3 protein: CSARDLHSYEQYF
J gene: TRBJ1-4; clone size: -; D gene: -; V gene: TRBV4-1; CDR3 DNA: TGCGCCAGCAGCCTTCTTCCCCAGGGCGGTGAAAAACTGTTTTTT; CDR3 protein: CASSLLPQGGEKLFF
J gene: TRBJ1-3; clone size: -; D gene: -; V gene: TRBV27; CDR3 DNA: TGTGCCAGCAGTACCCGAGGTCCCCACTCTGGAAACACCATATATTTT; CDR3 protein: CASSTRGPHSGNTIYF
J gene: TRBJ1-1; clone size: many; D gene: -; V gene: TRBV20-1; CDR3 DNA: TGCAGTGCTGGTGACGGGAACACTGAAGCTTTCTTT; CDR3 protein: CSAGDGNTEAFF
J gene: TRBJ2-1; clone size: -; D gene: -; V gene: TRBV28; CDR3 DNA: TGTGCCAGCTCACAAGTTACGTCCTACAATGAGCAGTTCTTC; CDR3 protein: CASSQVTSYNEQFF
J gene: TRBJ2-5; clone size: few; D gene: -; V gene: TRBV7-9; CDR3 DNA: TGTGCCAGCAGCTTATCAACAGGCCAAGAGACCCAGTACTTC; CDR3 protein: CASSLSTGQETQYF
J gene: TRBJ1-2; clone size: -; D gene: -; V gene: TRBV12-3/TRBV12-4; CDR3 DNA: TGTGCCAGCAGTTTACAATGGGGCCTACTTGGCTACACCTTC; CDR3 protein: CASSLQWGLLGYTF
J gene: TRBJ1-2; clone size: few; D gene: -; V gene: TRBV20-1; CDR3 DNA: TGCAGTGCTAGAAGGGTCAGCAACTATGGCTACACCTTC; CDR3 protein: CSARRVSNYGYTF
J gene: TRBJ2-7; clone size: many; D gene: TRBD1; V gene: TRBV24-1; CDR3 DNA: TGTGCCACCAGTGATTCTGGGACAGCGCTCAAACAGTACTTC; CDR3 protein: CATSDSGTALKQYF
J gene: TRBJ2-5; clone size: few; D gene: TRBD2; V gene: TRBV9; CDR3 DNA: TGTGCCAGCAGCGAGACCCCGGGACTAGCGGGAGAGACCCAGTACTTC; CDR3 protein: CASSETPGLAGETQYF
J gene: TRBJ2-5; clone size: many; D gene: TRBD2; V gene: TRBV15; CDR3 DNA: TGTGCCACCAGCAGTAGCGGGACTCAAGAGACCCAGTACTTC; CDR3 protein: CATSSSGTQETQYF
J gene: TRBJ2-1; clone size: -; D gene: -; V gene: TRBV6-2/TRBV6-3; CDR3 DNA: TGTGCCAGCAGTTTCTCCTTTACTAGCACAGTCCACAATGAGCAGTTCTTC; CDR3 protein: CASSFSFTSTVHNEQFF
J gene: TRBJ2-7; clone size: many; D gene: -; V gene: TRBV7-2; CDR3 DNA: TGTGCCAGCAGCTTAGTGAACCCTTCCTACGAGCAGTACTTC; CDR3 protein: CASSLVNPSYEQYF
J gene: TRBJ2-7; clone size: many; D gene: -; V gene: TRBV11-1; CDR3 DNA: TGTGCCAGCAGTCTCGACAGGAACTACGAGCAGTACTTC; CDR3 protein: CASSLDRNYEQYF
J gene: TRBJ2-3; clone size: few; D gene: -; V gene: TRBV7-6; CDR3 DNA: TGTGCCAGCAGCTTATTCTGGGCCCCCCGCTTCACAGATACGCAGTATTTT; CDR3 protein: CASSLFWAPRFTDTQYF
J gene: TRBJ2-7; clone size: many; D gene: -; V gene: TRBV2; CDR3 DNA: TGTGCCAGCAGTGAGCAGCGGGTCGCCTACGAGCAGTACTTC; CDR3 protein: CASSEQRVAYEQYF
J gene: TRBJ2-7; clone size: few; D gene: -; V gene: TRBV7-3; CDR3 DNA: TGTGCCAGCAGCCCCACGGGGAGTTCGGCCCACGAGCAGTACTTC; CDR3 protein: CASSPTGSSAHEQYF
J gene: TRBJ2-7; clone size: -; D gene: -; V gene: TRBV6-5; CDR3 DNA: TGTGCCAGCAGTTCCGGGAAATACTACGAGCAGTACTTC; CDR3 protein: CASSSGKYYEQYF
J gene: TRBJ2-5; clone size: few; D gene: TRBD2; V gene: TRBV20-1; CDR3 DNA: TGCAGTGCTATTCTCCCTATAGCGGGAGGGAACCAAGTGACCCAGTACTTC; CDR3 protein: CSAILPIAGGNQVTQYF
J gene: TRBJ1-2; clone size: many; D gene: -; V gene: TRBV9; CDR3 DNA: TGTGCCAGCAGTGGACCCAATCCTAACTATGGCTACACCTTC; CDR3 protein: CASSGPNPNYGYTF
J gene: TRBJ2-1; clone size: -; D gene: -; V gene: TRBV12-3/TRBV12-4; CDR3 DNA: TGTGCCAGCAGTTTAGTCAGCCTCCCCAGTAGAAATGCCAATGAGCAGTTCTTC; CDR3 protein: CASSLVSLPSRNANEQFF
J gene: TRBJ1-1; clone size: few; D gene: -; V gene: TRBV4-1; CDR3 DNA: TGCGCCAGCAGCCAAGATCGGGGGGGATGGGGCACTGAAGCTTTCTTT; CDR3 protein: CASSQDRGGWGTEAFF
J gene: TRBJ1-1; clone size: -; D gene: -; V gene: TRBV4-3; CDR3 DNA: TGCGCCAGCAGCCAAGATCGGCGAGGGTTTCAGACGATTGAAGCTTTCTTT; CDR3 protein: CASSQDRRGFQTIEAFF